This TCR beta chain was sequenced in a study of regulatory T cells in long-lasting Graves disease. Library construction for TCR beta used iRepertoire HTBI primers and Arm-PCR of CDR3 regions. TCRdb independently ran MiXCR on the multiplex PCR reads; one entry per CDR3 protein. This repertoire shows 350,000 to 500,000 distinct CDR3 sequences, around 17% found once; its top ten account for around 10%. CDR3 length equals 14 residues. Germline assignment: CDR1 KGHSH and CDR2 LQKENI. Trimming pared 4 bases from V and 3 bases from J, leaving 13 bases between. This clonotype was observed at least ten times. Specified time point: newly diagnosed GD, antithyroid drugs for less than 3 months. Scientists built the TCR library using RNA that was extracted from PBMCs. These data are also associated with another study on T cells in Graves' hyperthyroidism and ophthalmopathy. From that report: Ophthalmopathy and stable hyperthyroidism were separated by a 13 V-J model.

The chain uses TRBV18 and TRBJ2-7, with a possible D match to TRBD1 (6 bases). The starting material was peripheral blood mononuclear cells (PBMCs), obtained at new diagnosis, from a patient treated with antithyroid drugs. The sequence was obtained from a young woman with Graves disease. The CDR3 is CASSLGTYDYEQYF. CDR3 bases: TGTGCCAGCTCACTCGGGACATATGACTACGAGCAGTACTTC.